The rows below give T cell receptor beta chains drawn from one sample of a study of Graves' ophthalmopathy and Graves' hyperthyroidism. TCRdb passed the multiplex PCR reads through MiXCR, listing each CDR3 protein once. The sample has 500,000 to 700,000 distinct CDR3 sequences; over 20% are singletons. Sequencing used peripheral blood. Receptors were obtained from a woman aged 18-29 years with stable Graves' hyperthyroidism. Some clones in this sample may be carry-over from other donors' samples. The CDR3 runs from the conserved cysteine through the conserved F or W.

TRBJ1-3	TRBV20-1	CSANPGTGGNTIYF
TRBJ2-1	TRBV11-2	CASTPAVYYNEQFF
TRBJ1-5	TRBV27	CASTLRGAGNQPQHF
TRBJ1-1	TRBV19	CASSIVGYTEAFF
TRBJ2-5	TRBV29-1	CSVAGGETQYF
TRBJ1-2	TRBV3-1	CASSLLKKTGYTF
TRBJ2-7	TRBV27	CASSSGSFSYEQYF
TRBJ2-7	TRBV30	CAWSVLGDGYEQYF
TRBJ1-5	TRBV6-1	CASSVSGQAVPSNQPQHF
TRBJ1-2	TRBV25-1	CASSESVGDYTF
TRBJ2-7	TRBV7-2	CASSTGHSYEQYF
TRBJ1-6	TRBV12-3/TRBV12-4	CASRPDRGINSPLHF
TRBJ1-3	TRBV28	CASRPNRGGNTIYF
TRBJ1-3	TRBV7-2	CASTRQGGNTIYF
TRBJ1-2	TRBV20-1	CSAPIRAAYGYTF
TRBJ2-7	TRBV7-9	CASSPGTASVEQYF
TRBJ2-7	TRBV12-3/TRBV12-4	CASSRGLQRDEQYF
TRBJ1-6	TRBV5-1	CASSAGQGAGYSPLHF
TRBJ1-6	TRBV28	CASSSGQGGSPLHF
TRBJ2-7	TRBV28	CASSSQGRFYEQYF
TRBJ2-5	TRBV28	CASRAEETQYF
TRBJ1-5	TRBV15	CATSNGARDGNQPQHF
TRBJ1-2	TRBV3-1	CASSQANKDGYTF